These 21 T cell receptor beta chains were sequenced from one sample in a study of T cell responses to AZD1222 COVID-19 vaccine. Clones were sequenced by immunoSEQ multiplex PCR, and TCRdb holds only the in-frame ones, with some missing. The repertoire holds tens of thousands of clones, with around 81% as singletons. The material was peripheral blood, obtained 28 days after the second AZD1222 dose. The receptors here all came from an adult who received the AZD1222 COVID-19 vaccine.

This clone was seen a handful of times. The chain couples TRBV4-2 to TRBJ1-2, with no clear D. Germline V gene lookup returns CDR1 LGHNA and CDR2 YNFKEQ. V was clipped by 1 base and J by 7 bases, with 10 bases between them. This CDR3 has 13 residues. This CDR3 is CASSQGRATGYTF. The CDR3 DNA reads TGTGCCAGCAGCCAAGGAAGGGCTACTGGCTACACCTTC.

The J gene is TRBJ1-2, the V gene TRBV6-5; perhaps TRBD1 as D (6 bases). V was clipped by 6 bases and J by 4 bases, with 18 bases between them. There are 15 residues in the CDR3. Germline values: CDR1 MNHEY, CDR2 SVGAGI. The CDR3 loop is CASSSGQTPIYGYTF. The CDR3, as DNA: TGTGCCAGCAGCTCTGGACAGACCCCGATCTATGGCTACACCTTC.

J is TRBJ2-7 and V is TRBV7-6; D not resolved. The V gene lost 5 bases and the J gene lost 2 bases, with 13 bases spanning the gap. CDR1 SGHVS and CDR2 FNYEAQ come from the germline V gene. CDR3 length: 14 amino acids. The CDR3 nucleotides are TGTGCCAGCAGCGTCTCAGTACCACCCTACGAGCAGTACTTC. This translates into CASSVSVPPYEQYF. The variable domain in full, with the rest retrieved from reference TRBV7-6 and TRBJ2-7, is GAGVSQSPRYKVTKRGQDVALRCDPISGHVSLYWYRQALGQGPEFLTYFNYEAQQDKSGLPNDRFSAERPEGSISTLTIQRTEQRDSAMYRCASSVSVPPYEQYFGPGTRLTVT.

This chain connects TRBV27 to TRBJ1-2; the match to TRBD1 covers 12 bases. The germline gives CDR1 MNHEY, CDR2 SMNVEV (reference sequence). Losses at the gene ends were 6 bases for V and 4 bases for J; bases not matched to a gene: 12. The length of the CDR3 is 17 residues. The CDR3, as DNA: TGTGCCAGCAGGCGAAACTCCGGGACAGGGGGCGCCTATGGCTACACCTTC. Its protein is CASRRNSGTGGAYGYTF.

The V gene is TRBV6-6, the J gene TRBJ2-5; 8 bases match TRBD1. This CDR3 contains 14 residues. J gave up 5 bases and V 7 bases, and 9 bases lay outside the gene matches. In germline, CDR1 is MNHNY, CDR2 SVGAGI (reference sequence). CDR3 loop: CASTPPDRAETQYF. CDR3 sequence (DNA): TGTGCCAGCACCCCCCCGGACAGGGCGGAGACCCAGTACTTC.

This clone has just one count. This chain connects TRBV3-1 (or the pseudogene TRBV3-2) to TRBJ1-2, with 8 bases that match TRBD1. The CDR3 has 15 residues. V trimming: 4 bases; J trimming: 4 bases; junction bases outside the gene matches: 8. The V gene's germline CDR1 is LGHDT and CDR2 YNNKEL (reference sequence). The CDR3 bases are TGTGCCAGCAGCCCCCGGACAGGGCCCGCCTATGGCTACACCTTC. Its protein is CASSPRTGPAYGYTF.

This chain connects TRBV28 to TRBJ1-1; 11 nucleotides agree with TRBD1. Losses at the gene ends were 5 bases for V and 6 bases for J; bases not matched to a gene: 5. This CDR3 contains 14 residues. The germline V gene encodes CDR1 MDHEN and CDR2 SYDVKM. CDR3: CASSPDRGLPEAFF. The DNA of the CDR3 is TGTGCCAGCAGTCCGGACAGGGGGCTCCCTGAAGCTTTCTTT.

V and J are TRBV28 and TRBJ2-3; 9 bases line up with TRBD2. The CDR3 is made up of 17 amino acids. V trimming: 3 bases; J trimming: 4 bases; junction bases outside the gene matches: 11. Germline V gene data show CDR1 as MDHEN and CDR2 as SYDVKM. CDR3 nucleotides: TGTGCCAGCAGTTTTGGGGGGACGAGCGGGAGGCCAGATACGCAGTATTTT. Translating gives CASSFGGTSGRPDTQYF.

CDR3 nucleotide sequence: TGTGCCAGCGACAGCCCGAGCACTGAAGCTTTCTTT. Residues: CASDSPSTEAFF. V is TRBV2 and J is TRBJ1-1; TRBD1 might be the D (5 bases). CDR1 and CDR2 (germline): SNHLY, FYNNEI. Trimming took 8 bases from V and 4 from J, leaving 11 bases between them. The CDR3 length is 12 residues.

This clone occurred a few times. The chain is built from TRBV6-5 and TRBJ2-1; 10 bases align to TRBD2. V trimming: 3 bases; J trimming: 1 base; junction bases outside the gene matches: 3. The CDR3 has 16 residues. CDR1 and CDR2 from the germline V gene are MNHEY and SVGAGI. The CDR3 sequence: CASSYTSGASYNEQFF. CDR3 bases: TGTGCCAGCAGTTATACTAGCGGGGCGTCCTACAATGAGCAGTTCTTC.

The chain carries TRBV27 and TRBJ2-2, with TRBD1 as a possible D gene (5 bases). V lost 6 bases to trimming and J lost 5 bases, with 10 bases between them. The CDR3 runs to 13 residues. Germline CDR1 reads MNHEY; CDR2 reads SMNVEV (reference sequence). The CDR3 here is CASSPGWTGELFF. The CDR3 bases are TGTGCCAGCAGCCCAGGGTGGACCGGGGAGCTGTTTTTT.

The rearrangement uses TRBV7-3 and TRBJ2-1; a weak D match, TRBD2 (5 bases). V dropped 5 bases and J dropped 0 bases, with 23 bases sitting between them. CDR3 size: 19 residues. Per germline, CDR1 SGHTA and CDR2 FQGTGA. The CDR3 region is CASSPRGVGSVGSYNEQFF. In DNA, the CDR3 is TGTGCCAGCAGCCCTCGTGGAGTGGGGAGCGTCGGCTCCTACAATGAGCAGTTCTTC.

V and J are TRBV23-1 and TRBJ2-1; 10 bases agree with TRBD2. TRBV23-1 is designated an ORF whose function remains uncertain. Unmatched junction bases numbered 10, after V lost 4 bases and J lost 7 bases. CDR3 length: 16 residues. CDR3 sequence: CASSRASGRRKNEQFF. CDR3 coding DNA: TGCGCCAGCAGTCGGGCTAGCGGGAGACGGAAGAATGAGCAGTTCTTC.

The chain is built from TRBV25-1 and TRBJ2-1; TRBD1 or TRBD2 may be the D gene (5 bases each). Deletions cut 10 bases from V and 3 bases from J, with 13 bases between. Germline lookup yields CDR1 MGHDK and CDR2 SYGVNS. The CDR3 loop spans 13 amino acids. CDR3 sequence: CATSRGGYNEQFF. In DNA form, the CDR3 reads TGTGCCACCTCGAGGGGCGGCTACAATGAGCAGTTCTTC.

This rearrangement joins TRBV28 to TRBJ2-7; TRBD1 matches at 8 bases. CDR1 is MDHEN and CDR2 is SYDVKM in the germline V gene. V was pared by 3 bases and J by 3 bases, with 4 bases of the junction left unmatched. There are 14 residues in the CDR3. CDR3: CASSFTGGDYEQYF. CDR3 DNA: TGTGCCAGCAGTTTTACAGGGGGAGACTACGAGCAGTACTTC. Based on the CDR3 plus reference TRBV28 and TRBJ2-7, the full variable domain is DVKVTQSSRYLVKRTGEKVFLECVQDMDHENMFWYRQDPGLGLRLIYFSYDVKMKEKGDIPEGYSVSREKKERFSLILESASTNQTSMYLCASSFTGGDYEQYFGPGTRLTVT.

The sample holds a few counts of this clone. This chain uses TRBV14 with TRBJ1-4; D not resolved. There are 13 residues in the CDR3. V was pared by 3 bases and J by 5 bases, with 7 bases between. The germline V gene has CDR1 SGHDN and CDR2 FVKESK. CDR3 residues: CASSQGVNEKLFF. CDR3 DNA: TGTGCCAGCAGCCAGGGTGTGAATGAAAAACTGTTTTTT.

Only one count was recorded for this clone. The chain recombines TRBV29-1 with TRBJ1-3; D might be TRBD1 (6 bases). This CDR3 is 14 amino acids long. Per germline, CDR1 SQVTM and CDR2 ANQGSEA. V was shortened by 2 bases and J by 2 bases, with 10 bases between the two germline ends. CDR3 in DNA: TGCAGCGTTGAACTGGGGGCGGCTGGAAACACCATATATTTT. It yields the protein CSVELGAAGNTIYF.

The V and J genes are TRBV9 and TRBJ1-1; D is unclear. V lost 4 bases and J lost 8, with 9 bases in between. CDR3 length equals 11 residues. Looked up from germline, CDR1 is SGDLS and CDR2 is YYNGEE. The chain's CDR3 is CASSPGTEAFF. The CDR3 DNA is TGTGCCAGCAGCCCCGGTACAGAAGCTTTCTTT.

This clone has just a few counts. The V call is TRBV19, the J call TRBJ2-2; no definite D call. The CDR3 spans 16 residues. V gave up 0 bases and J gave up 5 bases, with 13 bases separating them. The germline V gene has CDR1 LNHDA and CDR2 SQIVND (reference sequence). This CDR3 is CASSIDLGPPTGELFF. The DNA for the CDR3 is TGTGCCAGTAGTATAGATCTAGGACCACCGACCGGGGAGCTGTTTTTT.

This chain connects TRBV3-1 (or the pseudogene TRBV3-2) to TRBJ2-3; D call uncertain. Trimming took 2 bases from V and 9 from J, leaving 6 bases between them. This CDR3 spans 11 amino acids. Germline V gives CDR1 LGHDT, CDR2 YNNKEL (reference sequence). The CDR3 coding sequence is TGTGCCAGCAGCCAACTAGAAACGCAGTATTTT. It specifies CASSQLETQYF.

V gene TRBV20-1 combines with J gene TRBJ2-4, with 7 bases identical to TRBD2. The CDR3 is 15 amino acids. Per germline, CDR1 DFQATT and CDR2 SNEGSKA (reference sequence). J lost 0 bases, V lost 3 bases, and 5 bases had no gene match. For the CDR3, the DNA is TGCAGTGCTAGTGCGCGCGGGGGAGCCAAAAACATTCAGTACTTC. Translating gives CSASARGGAKNIQYF.